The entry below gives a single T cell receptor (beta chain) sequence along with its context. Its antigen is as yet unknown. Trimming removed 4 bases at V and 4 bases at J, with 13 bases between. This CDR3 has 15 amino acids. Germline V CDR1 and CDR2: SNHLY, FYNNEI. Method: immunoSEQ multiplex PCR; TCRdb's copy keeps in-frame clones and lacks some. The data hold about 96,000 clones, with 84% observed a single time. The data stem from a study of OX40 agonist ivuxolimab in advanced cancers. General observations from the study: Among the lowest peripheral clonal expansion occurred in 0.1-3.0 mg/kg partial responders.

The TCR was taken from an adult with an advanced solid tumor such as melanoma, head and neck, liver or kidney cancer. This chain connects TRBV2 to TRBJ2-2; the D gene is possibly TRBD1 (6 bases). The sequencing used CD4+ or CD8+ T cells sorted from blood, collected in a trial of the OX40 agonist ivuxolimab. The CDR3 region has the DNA TGTGCCAGCAGTGGACAGGTCTCCAGCACCGGGGAGCTGTTTTTT. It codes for CASSGQVSSTGELFF.